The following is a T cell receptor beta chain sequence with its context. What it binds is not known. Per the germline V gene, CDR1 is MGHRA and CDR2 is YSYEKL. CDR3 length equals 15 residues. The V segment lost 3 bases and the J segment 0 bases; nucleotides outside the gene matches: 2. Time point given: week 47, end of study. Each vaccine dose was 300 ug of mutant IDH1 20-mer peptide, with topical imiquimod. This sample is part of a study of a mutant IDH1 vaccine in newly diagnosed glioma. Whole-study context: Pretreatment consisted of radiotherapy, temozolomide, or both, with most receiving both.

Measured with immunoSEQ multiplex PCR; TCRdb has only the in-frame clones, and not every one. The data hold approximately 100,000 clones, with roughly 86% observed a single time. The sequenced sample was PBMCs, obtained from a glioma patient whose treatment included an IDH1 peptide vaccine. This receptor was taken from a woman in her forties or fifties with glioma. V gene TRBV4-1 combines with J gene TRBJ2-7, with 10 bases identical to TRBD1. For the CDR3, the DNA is TGCGCCAGCAGCCAGTGGACAGGGGGCTCCTACGAGCAGTACTTC. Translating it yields CASSQWTGGSYEQYF.